The clone carrying this T cell receptor (beta chain) has just one count. Germline assignment: CDR1 LNHDA and CDR2 SQIVND (reference sequence). The CDR3 runs to 12 residues. The V end was cut by 9 bases, the J end by 4 bases, with 12 bases between. These data come from a study of blood T cell repertoires in COVID-19. Clinical history as reported by participants underpinned cohort assignment. TCRdb keeps only in-frame clones here, not all; method: immunoSEQ multiplex PCR. The data contain under 250,000 clones, 88% of them singletons. What was sequenced was PBMCs or T cells enriched from blood (not recorded which). This TCR was recovered from a woman aged 25 to 39 who had been exposed to COVID-19. This chain joins TRBV19 and TRBJ1-2; TRBD1 might be the D (6 bases). The CDR3: CASRGQPYGYTF. The CDR3 DNA reads TGTGCCAGCAGAGGACAGCCCTATGGCTACACCTTC.